This T cell receptor beta chain was obtained from a study of molecular identifiers for immune sequencing clone quantification. General study findings and limits: Under 1% of molecules in naive cells, but over 98% of effector molecules, belonged to clones above 20 RNA copies.

This clonotype came up many times. Antigen: not known. Via MiXCR, TCRdb re-called the PCR reads, giving one row per CDR3 protein. In the table there are around 470,000 distinct CDR3 sequences, about 25% of which are singletons. Deletions cut 4 bases from V and 2 bases from J, with 2 bases between. The CDR3 has 10 amino acids. The germline V gene encodes CDR1 GTSNPN and CDR2 SVGIG (reference sequence). The sequenced material came from naive CD8+ T cells from blood, with Jurkat cell RNA spiked in. Described subset: FACS-sorted CD8+CD4-CCR7+CD45RA+ naive T cells. This chain connects TRBV30 to TRBJ2-5, with D hard to call. The origin of this receptor is a human donor in good health. Some libraries in this study had Jurkat cell RNA spiked in. The CDR3 loop is CAWKQETQYF. In DNA, the CDR3 is TGTGCCTGGAAACAAGAGACCCAGTACTTC.